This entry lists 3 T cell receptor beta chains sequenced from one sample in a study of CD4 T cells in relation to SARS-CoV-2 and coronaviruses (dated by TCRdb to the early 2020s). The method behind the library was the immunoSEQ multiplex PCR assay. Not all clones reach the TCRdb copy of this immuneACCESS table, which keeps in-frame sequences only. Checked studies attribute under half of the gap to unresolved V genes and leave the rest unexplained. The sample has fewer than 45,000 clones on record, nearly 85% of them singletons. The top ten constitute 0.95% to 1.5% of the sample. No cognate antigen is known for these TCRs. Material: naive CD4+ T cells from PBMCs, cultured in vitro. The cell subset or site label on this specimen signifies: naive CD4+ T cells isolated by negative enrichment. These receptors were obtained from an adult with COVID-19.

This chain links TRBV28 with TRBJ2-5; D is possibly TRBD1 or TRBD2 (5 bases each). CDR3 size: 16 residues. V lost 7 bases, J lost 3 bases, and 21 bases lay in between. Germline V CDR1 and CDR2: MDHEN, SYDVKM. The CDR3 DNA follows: TGTGCCAGCACCGTTGGAGGAGCTACAGGAAAAGAGACCCAGTACTTC. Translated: CASTVGGATGKETQYF.

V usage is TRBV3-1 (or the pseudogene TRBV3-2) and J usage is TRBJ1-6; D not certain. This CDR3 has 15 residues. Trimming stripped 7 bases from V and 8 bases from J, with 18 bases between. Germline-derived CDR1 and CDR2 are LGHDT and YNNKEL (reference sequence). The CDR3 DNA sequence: TGTGCCAGCACCCCTACGGAGGGCGCGGATTCACCCCTCCACTTT. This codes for CASTPTEGADSPLHF.

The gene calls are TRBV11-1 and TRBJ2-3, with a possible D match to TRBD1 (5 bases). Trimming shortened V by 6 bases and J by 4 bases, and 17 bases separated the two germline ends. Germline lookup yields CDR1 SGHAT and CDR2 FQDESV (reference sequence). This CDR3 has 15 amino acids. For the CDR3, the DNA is TGTGCCAGCAGGCCGAAGGCTAGGGGTGCAGATACGCAGTATTTT. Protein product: CASRPKARGADTQYF.